The 19 T cell receptor beta chains below were found in one sample sequenced in a study of blood T cell repertoires in COVID-19. Sequencing was performed with immunoSEQ multiplex PCR; in TCRdb, only in-frame clones are kept and a portion is missing. Of about 180,000 clones in the sample, 80% to 90% were seen once. Sample: peripheral blood. These receptors came from a human donor with active or convalescent COVID-19. The donor label of this sample is uncertain.

The rearrangement links TRBV24-1 to TRBJ2-3, with D possibly matching TRBD2 (5 bases). Trimming took off 3 bases at V and 1 base at J, with 22 bases between the two ends. CDR1 is KGHDR, CDR2 SFDVKD, per germline. The CDR3 length is 19 residues. CDR3 amino acids: CATSDRGPYPRGGTDTQYF. The CDR3, as DNA: TGTGCCACCAGTGATCGTGGCCCCTACCCCCGGGGAGGCACAGATACGCAGTATTTT.

This sequence joins TRBV24-1 and TRBJ1-6; D may be TRBD1 (6 bases). The V end was cut by 4 bases, the J end by 6 bases, with 9 bases between. CDR3 length: 14 residues. Germline loops: CDR1 KGHDR, CDR2 SFDVKD. The CDR3 coding sequence is TGTGCCACCAGTGAGGGGACACTTAATTCACCCCTCCACTTT. This translates into CATSEGTLNSPLHF.

The CDR3 loop is CASSPGSSGGTQYF. As DNA, the CDR3 is TGTGCCAGCAGCCCAGGGTCTAGCGGGGGTACGCAGTATTTT. This chain joins TRBV28 and TRBJ2-3; 10 nucleotides match TRBD2. This CDR3 is built from 14 residues. The V gene's germline CDR1 is MDHEN and CDR2 SYDVKM. Unmatched junction bases numbered 8, after V lost 6 bases and J lost 8 bases.

The chain carries TRBV6-5 and TRBJ2-7; TRBD2 is a possible D gene (6 bases). V was trimmed by 6 bases and J by 2 bases, leaving 14 bases between them. From germline, CDR1 is MNHEY and CDR2 SVGAGI. This CDR3 has 14 amino acids. CDR3 coding DNA: TGTGCCAGCAGGGGGGAGCGGGTGCCCTACGAGCAGTACTTC. Translating gives CASRGERVPYEQYF.

This clone came up once. The genes are TRBV15 and TRBJ2-5; 8 nucleotides line up with TRBD2. J gave up 4 bases and V 5 bases, and 12 bases lay outside the gene matches. The CDR3 is made up of 16 amino acids. Germline CDR1 LNHNV, CDR2 YYDKDF (reference sequence). CDR3: CATSSPGGGSPETQYF. The CDR3 DNA reads TGTGCCACCAGCTCCCCGGGGGGGGGCTCCCCAGAGACCCAGTACTTC.

The rearrangement joins TRBV9 to TRBJ2-7; a weak D match, TRBD2 (5 bases). The CDR3 spans 15 residues. CDR1 is SGDLS, CDR2 YYNGEE, per germline. With 0 bases removed from V and 0 bases from J, the gap between germline ends came to 10 bases. The CDR3 nucleotides read TGTGCCAGCAGCGTAGATGGCGGAGGCTCCTACGAGCAGTACTTC. Its translation is CASSVDGGGSYEQYF.

CDR3 sequence (DNA): TGTGCCAGCAATCCAGAGGGGGCTTCCTACGAGCAGTACTTC. Translating gives CASNPEGASYEQYF. The chain has TRBV6-5 and TRBJ2-7, with 7 bases matching TRBD1. The CDR3 length is 14 residues. Looked up from germline, CDR1 is MNHEY and CDR2 is SVGAGI. With V trimmed by 7 bases and J by 1 base, 7 bases remained unmatched.

The genes are TRBV6-5 and TRBJ2-7; a weak D match, TRBD1 (8 bases). Germline values: CDR1 MNHEY, CDR2 SVGAGI. V was cut by 6 bases and J by 1 base, with 13 bases left in between. The CDR3 totals 14 residues. CDR3: CASRIQGGSYEQYF. The CDR3 coding sequence is TGTGCCAGCAGAATACAGGGGGGGTCCTACGAGCAGTACTTC.

This clone showed up just once. The chain joins TRBV6-5 to TRBJ1-1; 8 nucleotides match TRBD1. This CDR3 has 15 amino acids. CDR1 is MNHEY, CDR2 SVGAGI, per germline. V lost 7 bases and J lost 4; bases outside the gene matches: 11. This CDR3 reads CASTALPTGVTEAFF. The CDR3 DNA reads as TGTGCCAGCACCGCACTTCCGACAGGGGTCACTGAAGCTTTCTTT.

This chain joins TRBV5-1 and TRBJ1-2; 9 nucleotides match TRBD1. V shed 0 bases and J 0 bases; nucleotides not matched to a gene: 6. The CDR3 length is 17 residues. Germline-derived CDR1 and CDR2 are SGHRS and YFSETQ. As DNA, the CDR3 is TGCGCCAGCAGCTTGGCCTCGACAGGGGGGACTAACTATGGCTACACCTTC. Translation: CASSLASTGGTNYGYTF.

In nucleotides, the CDR3 is TGTGCCAGCAGCTTAGGGGACAGGGATAATGAAAAACTGTTTTTT. Translated, it gives CASSLGDRDNEKLFF. The chain recombines TRBV7-2 with TRBJ1-4; TRBD1 matches at 9 bases. The ends lost 1 base at V and 4 bases at J; junction bases unmatched: 1. The length of the CDR3 is 15 residues. Germline V lookup: CDR1 SGHTA, CDR2 FQGNSA.

The V call is TRBV6-5, the J call TRBJ2-7, with TRBD2 identical over 7 bases. The germline gives CDR1 MNHEY, CDR2 SVGAGI. CDR3 length equals 14 residues. The V and J ends lost 0 bases and 6 bases, in that order; junction bases with no gene match: 5. Written as DNA, the CDR3 is TGTGCCAGCAGTTACTCGGCGGGGGTAAGCGAGCAGTACTTC. Its translation: CASSYSAGVSEQYF.

This clone was observed once. The CDR3 sequence: CASSGPGLADEQFF. In DNA form, the CDR3 reads TGTGCCAGCAGCGGACCGGGACTAGCGGACGAGCAGTTCTTC. This chain links TRBV9 with TRBJ2-1, with TRBD2 matching 11 bases. Germline V CDR1 and CDR2: SGDLS, YYNGEE. The trim removed 3 bases at V and 10 bases at J, leaving 6 bases unmatched. This CDR3 spans 14 amino acids.

The chain recombines TRBV7-9 with TRBJ2-1, with TRBD2 identical over 10 bases. Germline V lookup: CDR1 SEHNR, CDR2 FQNEAQ (reference sequence). V trimming: 5 bases; J trimming: 10 bases; junction bases outside the gene matches: 11. This CDR3 is built from 15 residues. As DNA, the CDR3 is TGTGCCAGCAGCACTCCTCTAGCGGGAGCGGAGGAGCAGTTCTTC. Its translation: CASSTPLAGAEEQFF.

The chain couples TRBV11-3 to TRBJ2-3; tentatively, D is TRBD2 (5 bases). From germline, CDR1 is SGHNT and CDR2 YENEEA. The CDR3 extends over 13 amino acids. Deletions cut 8 bases from V and 0 bases from J, with 9 bases between. This CDR3 is CASEDFSTDTQYF. The CDR3 DNA is TGTGCCAGCGAGGACTTTAGCACAGATACGCAGTATTTT.

This clone occurred once. J is TRBJ2-5 and V is TRBV20-1; no definite D call. Trimming shortened V by 0 bases and J by 7 bases, and 6 bases separated the two germline ends. Germline values: CDR1 DFQATT, CDR2 SNEGSKA (reference sequence). The CDR3 is 11 amino acids. The CDR3 DNA follows: TGCAGTGCTAGAGAGATCGGGACCCAGTACTTC. Translating it yields CSAREIGTQYF.

The V gene is TRBV4-2, the J gene TRBJ1-1; no clear D. The CDR3 loop spans 15 amino acids. Trimming left V 2 bases short and J 1 base short, with 11 bases between. The germline V gene has CDR1 LGHNA and CDR2 YNFKEQ. The CDR3 bases are TGTGCCAGCAGCCAAACAAACCAGTGGAACACTGAAGCTTTCTTT. Its protein is CASSQTNQWNTEAFF.

The chain is built from TRBV9 and TRBJ2-2; TRBD2 might be the D (6 bases). Germline CDR1 reads SGDLS; CDR2 reads YYNGEE. The CDR3 contains 16 residues. Deletions cut 4 bases from V and 1 base from J, with 14 bases between. The CDR3, as DNA: TGTGCCAGCAGCCACTCCGGGACTTTGAACACCGGGGAGCTGTTTTTT. Translated, it gives CASSHSGTLNTGELFF.

The chain combines TRBV7-3 with TRBJ1-2, with 9 positions matching TRBD1. CDR1 and CDR2 from the germline V gene are SGHTA and FQGTGA. This CDR3 region has 13 residues. V lost 5 bases to trimming and J lost 10 bases; unmatched junction nucleotides: 8. The CDR3 DNA is TGTGCCAGCAGCCCATCGGGACAGGGTTACTACACCTTC. It codes for CASSPSGQGYYTF.